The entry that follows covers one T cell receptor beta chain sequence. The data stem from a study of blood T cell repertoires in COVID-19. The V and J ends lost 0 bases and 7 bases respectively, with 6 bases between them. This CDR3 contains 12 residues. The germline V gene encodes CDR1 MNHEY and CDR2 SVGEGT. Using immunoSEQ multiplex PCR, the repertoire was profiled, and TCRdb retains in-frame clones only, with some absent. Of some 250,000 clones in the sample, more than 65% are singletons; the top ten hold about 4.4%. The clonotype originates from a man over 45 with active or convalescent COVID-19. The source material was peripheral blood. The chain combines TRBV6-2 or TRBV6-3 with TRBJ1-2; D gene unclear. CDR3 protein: CASSYSAGGYTF. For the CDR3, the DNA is TGTGCCAGCAGTTACTCAGCTGGTGGCTACACCTTC.